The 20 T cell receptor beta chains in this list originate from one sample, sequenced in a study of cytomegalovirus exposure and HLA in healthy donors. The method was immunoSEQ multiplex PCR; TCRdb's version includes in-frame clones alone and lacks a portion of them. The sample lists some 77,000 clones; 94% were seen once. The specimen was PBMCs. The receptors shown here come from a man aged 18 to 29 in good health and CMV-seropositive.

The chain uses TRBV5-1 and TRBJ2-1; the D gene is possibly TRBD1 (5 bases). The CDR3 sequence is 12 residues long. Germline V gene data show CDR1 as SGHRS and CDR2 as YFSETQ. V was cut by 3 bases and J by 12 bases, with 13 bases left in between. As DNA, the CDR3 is TGCGCCAGCAGCTCTGGACAAGGGGCGCAGTTCTTC. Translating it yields CASSSGQGAQFF.

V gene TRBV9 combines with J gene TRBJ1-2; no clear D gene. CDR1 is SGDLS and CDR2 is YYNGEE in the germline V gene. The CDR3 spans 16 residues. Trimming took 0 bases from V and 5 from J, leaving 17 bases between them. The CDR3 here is CASSVGGSLNLYGYTF. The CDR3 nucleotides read TGTGCCAGCAGCGTAGGCGGCAGCCTTAACCTATATGGCTACACCTTC.

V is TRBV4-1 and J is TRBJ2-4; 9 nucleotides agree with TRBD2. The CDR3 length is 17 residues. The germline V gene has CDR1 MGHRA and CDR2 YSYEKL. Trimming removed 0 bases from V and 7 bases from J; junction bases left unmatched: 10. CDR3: CASSQEPPGLAGNIQYF. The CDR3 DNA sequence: TGCGCCAGCAGCCAAGAGCCACCGGGACTAGCCGGGAACATTCAGTACTTC.

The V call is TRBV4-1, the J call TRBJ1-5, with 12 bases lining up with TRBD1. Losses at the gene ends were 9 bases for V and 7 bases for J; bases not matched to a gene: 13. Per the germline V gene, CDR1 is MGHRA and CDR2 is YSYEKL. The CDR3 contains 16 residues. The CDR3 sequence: CASGPGQGALEQPQHF. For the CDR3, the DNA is TGCGCCAGTGGACCGGGACAGGGGGCCCTAGAACAGCCCCAGCATTTT.

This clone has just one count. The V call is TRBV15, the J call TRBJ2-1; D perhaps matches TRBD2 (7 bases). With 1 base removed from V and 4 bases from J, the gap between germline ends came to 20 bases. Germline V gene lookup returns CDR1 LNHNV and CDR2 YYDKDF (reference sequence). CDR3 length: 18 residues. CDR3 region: CATSRGKGGLSLYNEQFF. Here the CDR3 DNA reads TGTGCCACCAGCAGAGGGAAGGGGGGGCTCAGTCTATACAATGAGCAGTTCTTC.

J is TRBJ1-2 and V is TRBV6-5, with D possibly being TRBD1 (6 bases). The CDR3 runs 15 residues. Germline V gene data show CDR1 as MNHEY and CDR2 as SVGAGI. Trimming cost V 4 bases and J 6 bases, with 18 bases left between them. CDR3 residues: CASSFSTGTPDGYTF. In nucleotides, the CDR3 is TGTGCCAGCAGTTTTTCTACCGGGACACCGGATGGCTACACCTTC.

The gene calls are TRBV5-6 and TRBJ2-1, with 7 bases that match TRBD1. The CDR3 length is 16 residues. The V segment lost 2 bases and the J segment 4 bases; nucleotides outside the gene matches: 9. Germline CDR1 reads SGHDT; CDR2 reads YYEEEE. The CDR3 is CASSFPGQVLYNEQFF. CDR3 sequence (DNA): TGTGCCAGCAGCTTTCCTGGACAGGTCCTTTACAATGAGCAGTTCTTC.

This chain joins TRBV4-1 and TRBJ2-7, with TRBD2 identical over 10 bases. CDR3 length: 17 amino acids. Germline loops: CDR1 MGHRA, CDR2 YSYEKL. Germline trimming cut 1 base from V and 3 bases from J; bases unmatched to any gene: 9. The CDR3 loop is CASSQGGPLAGYYEQYF. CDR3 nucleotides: TGCGCCAGCAGCCAAGGAGGCCCACTAGCGGGATACTACGAGCAGTACTTC.

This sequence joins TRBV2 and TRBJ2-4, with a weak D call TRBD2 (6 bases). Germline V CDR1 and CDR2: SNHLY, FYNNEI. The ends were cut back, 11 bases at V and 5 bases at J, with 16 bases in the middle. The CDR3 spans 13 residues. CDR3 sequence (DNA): TGTGCCTCCGGGCGGGACGTTCAAAACATTCAGTACTTC. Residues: CASGRDVQNIQYF.

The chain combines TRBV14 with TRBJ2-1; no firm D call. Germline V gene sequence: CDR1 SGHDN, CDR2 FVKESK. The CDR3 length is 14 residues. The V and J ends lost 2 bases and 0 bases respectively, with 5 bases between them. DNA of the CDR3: TGTGCCAGCAGCCAATATAGCTCCTACAATGAGCAGTTCTTC. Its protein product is CASSQYSSYNEQFF.

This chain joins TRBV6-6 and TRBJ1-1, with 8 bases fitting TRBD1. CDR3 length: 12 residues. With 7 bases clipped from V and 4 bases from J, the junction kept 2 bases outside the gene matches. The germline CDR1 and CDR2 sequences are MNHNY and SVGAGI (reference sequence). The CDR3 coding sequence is TGTGCCAGCACCACAGGGGGCACTGAAGCTTTCTTT. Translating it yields CASTTGGTEAFF.

This CDR3 reads CASSLRLAGGPYSPEQYF. As DNA, the CDR3 is TGTGCCAGCAGCTTGCGACTAGCGGGAGGGCCTTACTCCCCTGAGCAGTACTTC. This chain links TRBV5-5 with TRBJ2-7, with 14 bases fitting TRBD2. With 1 base clipped from V and 7 bases from J, the junction kept 13 bases outside the gene matches. Looked up from germline, CDR1 is SGHKS and CDR2 is YYEKEE (reference sequence). There are 18 residues in the CDR3.

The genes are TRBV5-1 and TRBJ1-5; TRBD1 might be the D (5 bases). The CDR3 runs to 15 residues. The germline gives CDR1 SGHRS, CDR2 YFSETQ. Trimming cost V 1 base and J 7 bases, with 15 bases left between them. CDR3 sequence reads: CASSLSPGGSQPQHF. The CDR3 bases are TGCGCCAGCAGCTTGTCACCGGGGGGAAGCCAGCCCCAGCATTTT.

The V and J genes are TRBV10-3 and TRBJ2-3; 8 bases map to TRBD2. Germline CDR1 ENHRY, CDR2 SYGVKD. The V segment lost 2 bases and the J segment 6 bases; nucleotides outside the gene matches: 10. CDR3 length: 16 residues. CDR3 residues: CAISEGLAGSRDTQYF. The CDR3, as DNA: TGTGCCATCAGTGAGGGGTTAGCGGGGTCGCGGGATACGCAGTATTTT.

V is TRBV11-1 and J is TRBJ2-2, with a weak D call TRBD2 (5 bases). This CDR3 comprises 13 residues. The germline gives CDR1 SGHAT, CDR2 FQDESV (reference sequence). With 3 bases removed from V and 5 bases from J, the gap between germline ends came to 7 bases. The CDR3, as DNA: TGTGCCAGCAGCTTTCGGGAAACCGGGGAGCTGTTTTTT. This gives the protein CASSFRETGELFF. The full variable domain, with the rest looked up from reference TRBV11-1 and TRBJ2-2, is EAEVAQSPRYKITEKSQAVAFWCDPISGHATLYWYRQILGQGPELLVQFQDESVVDDSQLPKDRFSAERLKGVDSTLKIQPAELGDSAMYLCASSFRETGELFFGEGSRLTVL.

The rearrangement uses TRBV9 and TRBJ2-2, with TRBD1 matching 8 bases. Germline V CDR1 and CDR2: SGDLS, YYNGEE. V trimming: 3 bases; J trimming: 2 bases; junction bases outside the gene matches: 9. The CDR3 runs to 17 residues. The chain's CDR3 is CASSGPGAGGNTGELFF. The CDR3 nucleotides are TGTGCCAGCAGCGGCCCGGGGGCAGGGGGCAACACCGGGGAGCTGTTTTTT.

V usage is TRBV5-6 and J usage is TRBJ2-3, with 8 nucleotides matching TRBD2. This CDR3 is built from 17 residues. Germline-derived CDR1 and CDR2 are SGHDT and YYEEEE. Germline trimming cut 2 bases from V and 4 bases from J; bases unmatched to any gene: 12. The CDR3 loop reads CASSLRWSGGSADTQYF. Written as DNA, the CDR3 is TGTGCCAGCAGCTTACGGTGGAGCGGGGGCAGCGCAGATACGCAGTATTTT. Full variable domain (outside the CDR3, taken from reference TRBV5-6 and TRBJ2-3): DAGVTQSPTHLIKTRGQQVTLRCSPKSGHDTVSWYQQALGQGPQFIFQYYEEEERQRGNFPDRFSGHQFPNYSSELNVNALLLGDSALYLCASSLRWSGGSADTQYFGPGTRLTVL.

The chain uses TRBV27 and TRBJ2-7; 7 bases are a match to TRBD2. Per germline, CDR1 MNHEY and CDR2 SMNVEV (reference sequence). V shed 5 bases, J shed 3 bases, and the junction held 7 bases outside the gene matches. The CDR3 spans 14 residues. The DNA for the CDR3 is TGTGCCAGCAGTGCGGGGGTAGGGAACTACGAGCAGTACTTC. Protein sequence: CASSAGVGNYEQYF.

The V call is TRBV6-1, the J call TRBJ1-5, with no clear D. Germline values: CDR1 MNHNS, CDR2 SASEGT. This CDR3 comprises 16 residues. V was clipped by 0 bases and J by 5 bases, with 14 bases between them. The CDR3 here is CASSEAPGEFDQPQHF. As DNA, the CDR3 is TGTGCCAGCAGTGAAGCCCCCGGGGAGTTTGATCAGCCCCAGCATTTT.

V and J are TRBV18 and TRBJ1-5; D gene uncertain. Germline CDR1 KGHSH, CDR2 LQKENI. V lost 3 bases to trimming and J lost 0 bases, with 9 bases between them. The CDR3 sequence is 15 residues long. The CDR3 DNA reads TGTGCCAGCTCACCTATTCAGGATAGCAATCAGCCCCAGCATTTT. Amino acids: CASSPIQDSNQPQHF.